Listed below are T cell receptor beta chains from one sample, sequenced in a study of T cell changes during pregnancy in multiple sclerosis. Clones were sequenced by immunoSEQ multiplex PCR, and TCRdb holds only the in-frame ones, with some missing. The sample lists 90,000 to 120,000 clones, roughly 90% seen once, with less than 0.85% in the top ten. The starting material was peripheral blood, obtained in the third trimester of pregnancy. Receptor source: a female donor in good health, enrolled as a control in a pregnancy study. CDR3s include the opening cysteine and the closing phenylalanine or tryptophan. The order of the fields is D gene, V gene, J gene, clone size, CDR3 protein, CDR3 DNA. A D gene is named only where the DNA matches it firmly. The size entry is marked missing in some rows and otherwise reads once, few, many or a size class.

d_call: .
v_call: TRBV4-1
j_call: TRBJ2-5
clone_size: .
cdr3_aa: CASSPRGETQYF
cdr3_nt: TGCGCCAGCAGCCCCCGGGGTGAGACCCAGTACTTC

d_call: .
v_call: TRBV4-1
j_call: TRBJ2-7
clone_size: .
cdr3_aa: CASSQEGTFDYEQYF
cdr3_nt: TGCGCCAGCAGCCAAGAGGGCACGTTTGATTACGAGCAGTACTTC

d_call: .
v_call: TRBV19
j_call: TRBJ1-4
clone_size: .
cdr3_aa: CASSIVGGTTNEKLFF
cdr3_nt: TGTGCCAGTAGTATAGTAGGGGGTACAACTAATGAAAAACTGTTTTTT

d_call: .
v_call: TRBV2
j_call: TRBJ1-6
clone_size: .
cdr3_aa: CASGRDNSPLHF
cdr3_nt: TGTGCCAGCGGGCGGGATAATTCACCCCTCCACTTT

d_call: .
v_call: TRBV7-9
j_call: TRBJ1-2
clone_size: .
cdr3_aa: CASSLEGWGYTF
cdr3_nt: TGTGCCAGCAGCTTAGAGGGGTGGGGCTACACCTTC

d_call: .
v_call: TRBV10-2
j_call: TRBJ2-2
clone_size: .
cdr3_aa: CASSELTDGGELFF
cdr3_nt: TGCGCCAGCAGTGAGTTGACAGACGGCGGGGAGCTGTTTTTT

d_call: .
v_call: TRBV6-6
j_call: TRBJ2-3
clone_size: .
cdr3_aa: CASSYPFPDTQYF
cdr3_nt: TGTGCCAGCAGTTACCCCTTCCCAGATACGCAGTATTTT

d_call: .
v_call: TRBV5-6
j_call: TRBJ1-4
clone_size: .
cdr3_aa: CASRPRVEEKLFF
cdr3_nt: TGTGCCAGCAGACCCAGGGTGGAGGAAAAACTGTTTTTT

d_call: TRBD1
v_call: TRBV6-6
j_call: TRBJ2-3
clone_size: .
cdr3_aa: CASSSSQGATDTQYF
cdr3_nt: TGTGCCAGCAGTTCTTCACAGGGGGCAACGGATACGCAGTATTTT

d_call: TRBD1
v_call: TRBV10-3
j_call: TRBJ2-5
clone_size: .
cdr3_aa: CAIRTDRDGETQYF
cdr3_nt: TGTGCCATCAGGACGGACAGGGATGGAGAGACCCAGTACTTC

d_call: .
v_call: TRBV6-5
j_call: TRBJ1-1
clone_size: .
cdr3_aa: CASSWGTLMNTEAFF
cdr3_nt: TGTGCCAGCAGTTGGGGGACACTAATGAACACTGAAGCTTTCTTT

d_call: .
v_call: TRBV10-3
j_call: TRBJ1-5
clone_size: .
cdr3_aa: CAISVLGGSDQPQHF
cdr3_nt: TGTGCCATCAGTGTACTCGGGGGTTCCGATCAGCCCCAGCATTTT

d_call: TRBD2
v_call: TRBV7-2
j_call: TRBJ2-3
clone_size: .
cdr3_aa: CASSTRLAGGSDTQYF
cdr3_nt: TGTGCCAGCAGCACTCGACTAGCGGGGGGCTCAGATACGCAGTATTTT

d_call: .
v_call: TRBV6-6
j_call: TRBJ2-2
clone_size: once
cdr3_aa: CASRGLDGELFF
cdr3_nt: TGTGCCAGCAGGGGGCTAGACGGGGAGCTGTTTTTT

d_call: .
v_call: TRBV5-4
j_call: TRBJ1-2
clone_size: .
cdr3_aa: CASSLNGGNYGYTF
cdr3_nt: TGTGCCAGCAGCTTGAACGGGGGTAACTATGGCTACACCTTC

d_call: .
v_call: TRBV7-9
j_call: TRBJ2-1
clone_size: .
cdr3_aa: CASSTGGHEQFF
cdr3_nt: TGTGCCAGCAGCACCGGAGGCCATGAGCAGTTCTTC

d_call: .
v_call: TRBV7-2
j_call: TRBJ1-3
clone_size: .
cdr3_aa: CASSRGGTGNTIYF
cdr3_nt: TGTGCCAGCAGCCGAGGGGGAACTGGAAACACCATATATTTT

d_call: TRBD2
v_call: TRBV27
j_call: TRBJ2-1
clone_size: .
cdr3_aa: CASSLSSSGGPFEQFF
cdr3_nt: TGTGCCAGCAGTTTATCGAGTAGCGGGGGGCCATTTGAGCAGTTCTTC

d_call: TRBD1
v_call: TRBV4-3
j_call: TRBJ1-2
clone_size: .
cdr3_aa: CASSHGTGGNYGYTF
cdr3_nt: TGCGCCAGCAGCCATGGGACAGGGGGCAACTATGGCTACACCTTC

d_call: .
v_call: TRBV4-1
j_call: TRBJ1-4
clone_size: few
cdr3_aa: CASSQSERQKKLFF
cdr3_nt: TGCGCCAGCAGCCAAAGCGAACGACAGAAGAAACTGTTTTTT

d_call: TRBD1
v_call: TRBV30
j_call: TRBJ1-5
clone_size: .
cdr3_aa: CAWGDRANQPQHF
cdr3_nt: TGTGCCTGGGGGGACAGGGCAAATCAGCCCCAGCATTTT

d_call: .
v_call: TRBV5-8
j_call: TRBJ1-5
clone_size: .
cdr3_aa: CASSQGGGPSNQPQHF
cdr3_nt: TGTGCCAGCAGTCAAGGGGGGGGGCCTAGCAATCAGCCCCAGCATTTT